One sample yielded the 2 T cell receptor beta chains listed below, sequenced in a study of CD8+CD57+ T cells in acquired aplastic anemia. The use of genomic DNA as template underpinned the TCR beta VDJ and CDR3 profiling. TCRdb re-analysed the reads in MiXCR, keeping a single row per CDR3 protein. This table has 120,000 or so distinct CDR3 sequences, 30% to 45% appearing once. Patients who underwent sequencing had shown CD8+CD57+ cell expansion by flow cytometry. The sample comprised sorted CD4+, CD8+, or CD8+CD57+ T cells (not recorded which) from PBMCs. The receptors were sampled from a human donor with aplastic anemia.

Many counts were recorded for this clonotype. The chain joins TRBV9 to TRBJ2-3, with a possible D match to TRBD2 (6 bases). This CDR3 has 15 residues. V was trimmed by 0 bases and J by 0 bases, leaving 8 bases between them. CDR1 and CDR2 (germline): SGDLS, YYNGEE. This CDR3 reads CASSVVGTSTDTQYF. The DNA for the CDR3 is TGTGCCAGCAGCGTAGTAGGGACTAGCACAGATACGCAGTATTTT. The full variable domain, with the rest looked up from reference TRBV9 and TRBJ2-3, is DSGVTQTPKHLITATGQRVTLRCSPRSGDLSVYWYQQSLDQGLQFLIQYYNGEERAKGNILERFSAQQFPDLHSELNLSSLELGDSALYFCASSVVGTSTDTQYFGPGTRLTVL.

The chain has TRBV29-1 and TRBJ1-2; D not certain. The CDR3 has 13 residues. Germline V gives CDR1 SQVTM, CDR2 ANQGSEA. The V gene lost 0 bases and the J gene lost 8 bases, with 13 bases spanning the gap. The CDR3 DNA follows: TGCAGCGTTGAAGATCCTTTCACGGGGGGCTACACCTTC. It encodes CSVEDPFTGGYTF.